This T cell receptor (beta chain) appears in the sequencing data of a study of Ad26.COV2.S vaccination and SARS-CoV-2 variants. Germline V gene lookup returns CDR1 MNHEY and CDR2 SVGAGI. This CDR3 has 15 amino acids. The V and J ends lost 7 bases and 1 base, in that order; junction bases with no gene match: 10. TCRdb's copy holds only in-frame clones and misses some; the assay was immunoSEQ multiplex PCR. Of roughly 680,000 clones in the sample, roughly 90% were seen once. Indicated treatment: over 15 received Ad26.COV2.S at low or high dose, single or two shots; roughly five received placebo; per-sample allocation not given. Day 63 after the first injection of vaccine or placebo was the sampling time. The shot given was an Ad26 vector that makes Wuhan-strain SARS-CoV-2 spike.

The receptor was isolated from a person between 18 and 65 years old who received the Ad26.COV2.S COVID-19 vaccine or a placebo. The rearrangement uses TRBV6-5 and TRBJ2-7, with 7 bases matching TRBD2. The sequencing here drew on peripheral blood, taken in a trial of Ad26.COV2.S vaccine versus placebo. CDR3 nucleotides: TGTGCCAGCAAACTTTCTGCGGGAGTATCCTACGAGCAGTACTTC. Translating gives CASKLSAGVSYEQYF.